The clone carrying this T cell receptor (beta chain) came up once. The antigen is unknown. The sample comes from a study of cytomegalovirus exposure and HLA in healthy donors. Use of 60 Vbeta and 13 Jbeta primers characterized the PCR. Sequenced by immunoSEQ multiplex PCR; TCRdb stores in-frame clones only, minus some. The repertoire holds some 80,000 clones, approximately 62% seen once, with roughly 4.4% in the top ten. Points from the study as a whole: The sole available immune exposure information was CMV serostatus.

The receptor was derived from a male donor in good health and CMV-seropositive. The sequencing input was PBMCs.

For the CDR3, the DNA is TGCAGCGTTGCTGAGGGAGTTCCTCAGTCGATCCCCCAGTACTTC. Protein sequence: CSVAEGVPQSIPQYF. The chain uses TRBV29-1 and TRBJ2-5; tentative D call: TRBD2 (5 bases). The germline V gene has CDR1 SQVTM and CDR2 ANQGSEA. Trimming stripped 4 bases from V and 9 bases from J, with 24 bases between. This CDR3 has 15 amino acids.